These T cell receptor beta chains were read from a single sample in a study of CD8+CD57+ T cells in acquired aplastic anemia. In TCRdb, the reads were re-called with MiXCR into one record per CDR3 protein. This repertoire shows about 180,000 distinct CDR3 sequences, over 40% found once; its top ten account for about 1.8%. The specimen sequenced was sorted CD4+, CD8+, or CD8+CD57+ T cells (not recorded which) from PBMCs. The receptors were sampled from a human donor with aplastic anemia. Both conserved end residues are part of each CDR3. A D gene is named only where the DNA matches it firmly. The size of a clone is reported for some rows only, either as once, few or many, or as a class for expanded clones.

>TRBJ2-4|-|TRBV7-2|-
CASSSTNIQYF
TGTGCCAGCAGCTCTACAAACATTCAGTACTTC
>TRBJ2-7|-|TRBV7-8|-
CASSPPSDPTYEQYF
TGTGCCAGCAGCCCCCCGAGCGACCCGACTTACGAGCAGTACTTC
>TRBJ2-7|TRBD2|TRBV5-1|few
CASSDPDTSGRGYEQYF
TGCGCCAGCAGCGACCCGGATACTAGCGGGAGGGGATACGAGCAGTACTTC
>TRBJ2-1|-|TRBV11-2|many
CASSLEATSYNEQFF
TGTGCCAGCAGCTTAGAAGCGACTTCCTACAATGAGCAGTTCTTC
>TRBJ2-1|-|TRBV7-9|many
CASSLVAADNEQFF
TGTGCCAGCAGCTTAGTGGCGGCCGACAATGAGCAGTTCTTC
>TRBJ1-1|TRBD1|TRBV5-1|many
CASSWDSGDTEAFF
TGCGCCAGCAGCTGGGACAGCGGGGACACTGAAGCTTTCTTT
>TRBJ1-2|-|TRBV10-3|-
CAISESAKNNYGYTF
TGTGCCATCAGTGAGTCGGCAAAGAATAACTATGGCTACACCTTC
>TRBJ1-3|-|TRBV14|many
CASSPLGPGNTIYF
TGTGCCAGCAGCCCCCTGGGACCTGGAAACACCATATATTTT
>TRBJ1-1|TRBD1|TRBV19|many
CASRGGTGPEAFF
TGTGCTAGTAGGGGGGGGACAGGCCCTGAAGCTTTCTTT
>TRBJ2-1|-|TRBV6-6|many
CASSYSERRAQQFF
TGTGCCAGCAGTTACTCCGAGCGGAGGGCCCAGCAGTTCTTC
>TRBJ1-5|-|TRBV10-3|few
CATWGGGEDNQPQHF
TGTGCCACTTGGGGGGGGGGGGAGGACAATCAGCCCCAGCATTTT